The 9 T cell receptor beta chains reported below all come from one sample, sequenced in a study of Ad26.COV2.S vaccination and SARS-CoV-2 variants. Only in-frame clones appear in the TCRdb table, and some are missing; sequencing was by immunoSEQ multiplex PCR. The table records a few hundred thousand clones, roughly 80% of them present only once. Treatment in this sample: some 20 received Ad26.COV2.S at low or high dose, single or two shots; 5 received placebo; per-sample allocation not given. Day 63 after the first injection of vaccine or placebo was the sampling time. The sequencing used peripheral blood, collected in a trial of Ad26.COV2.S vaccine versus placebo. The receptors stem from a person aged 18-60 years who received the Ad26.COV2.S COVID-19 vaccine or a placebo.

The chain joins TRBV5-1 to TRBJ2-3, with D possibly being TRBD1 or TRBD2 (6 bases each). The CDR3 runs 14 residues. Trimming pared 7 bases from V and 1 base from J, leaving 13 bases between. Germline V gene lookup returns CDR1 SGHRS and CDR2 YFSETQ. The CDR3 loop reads CASGYGGRTDTQYF. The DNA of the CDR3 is TGCGCCAGCGGTTACGGGGGCCGCACAGATACGCAGTATTTT.

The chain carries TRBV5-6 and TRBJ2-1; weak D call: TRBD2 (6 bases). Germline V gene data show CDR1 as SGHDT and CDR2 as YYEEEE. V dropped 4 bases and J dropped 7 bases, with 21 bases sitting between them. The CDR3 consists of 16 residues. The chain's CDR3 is CASSIAGTLNRNEQFF. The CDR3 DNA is TGTGCCAGCAGCATAGCCGGGACTTTAAACCGAAATGAGCAGTTCTTC.

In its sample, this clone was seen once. The CDR3 is CASSPTVSNQPQHF. Written as DNA, the CDR3 is TGTGCCAGCTCACCAACAGTAAGCAATCAGCCCCAGCATTTT. The chain uses TRBV18 and TRBJ1-5; D unresolved. The CDR3 has 14 residues. The germline gives CDR1 KGHSH, CDR2 LQKENI. Trimming removed 2 bases from V and 1 base from J, with 6 bases in between.

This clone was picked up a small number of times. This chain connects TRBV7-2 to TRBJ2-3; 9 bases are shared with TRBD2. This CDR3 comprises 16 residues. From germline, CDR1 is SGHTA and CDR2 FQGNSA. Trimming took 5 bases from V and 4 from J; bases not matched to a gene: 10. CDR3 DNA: TGTGCCAGCAGCCCCCTTAGCGGGAGAATAGCAGATACGCAGTATTTT. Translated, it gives CASSPLSGRIADTQYF.

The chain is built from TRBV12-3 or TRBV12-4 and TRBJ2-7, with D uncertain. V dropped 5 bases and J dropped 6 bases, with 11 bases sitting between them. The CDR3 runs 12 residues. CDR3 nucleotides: TGTGCCAGCAGTCCCCAATTTGGCGAGCAGTACTTC. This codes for CASSPQFGEQYF.

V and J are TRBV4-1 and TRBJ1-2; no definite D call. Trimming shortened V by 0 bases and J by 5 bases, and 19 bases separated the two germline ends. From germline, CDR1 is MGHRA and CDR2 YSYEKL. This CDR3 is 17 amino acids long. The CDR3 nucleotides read TGCGCCAGCAGCCAAGATCAAGGTTCCGGTTTTGTTTATGGCTACACCTTC. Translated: CASSQDQGSGFVYGYTF.

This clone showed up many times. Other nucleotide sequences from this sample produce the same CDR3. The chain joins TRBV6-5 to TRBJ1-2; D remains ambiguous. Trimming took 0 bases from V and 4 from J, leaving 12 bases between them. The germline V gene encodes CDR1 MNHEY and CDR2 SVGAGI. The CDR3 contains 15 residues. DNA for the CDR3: TGTGCCAGCAGTTACTCTTCAGGTGGTATCTATGGCTACACCTTC. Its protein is CASSYSSGGIYGYTF.

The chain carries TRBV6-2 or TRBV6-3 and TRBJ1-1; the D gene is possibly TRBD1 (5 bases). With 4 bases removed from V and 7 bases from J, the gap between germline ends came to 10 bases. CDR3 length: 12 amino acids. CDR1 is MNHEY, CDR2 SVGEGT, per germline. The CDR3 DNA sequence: TGTGCCAGCAGTTTGGGACCTCATGAAGCTTTCTTT. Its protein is CASSLGPHEAFF.

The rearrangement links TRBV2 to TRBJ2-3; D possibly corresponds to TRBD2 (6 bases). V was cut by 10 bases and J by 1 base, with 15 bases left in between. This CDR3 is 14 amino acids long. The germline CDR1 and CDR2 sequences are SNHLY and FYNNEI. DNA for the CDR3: TGTGCCATAAACCCAACGGGAGGCACAGATACGCAGTATTTT. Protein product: CAINPTGGTDTQYF.